This is a list of T cell receptor beta chains from one sample in a study of T cells after yellow fever vaccination. TCRdb re-called the 5' RACE reads through MiXCR, storing one row per CDR3 protein. The profile shows 550,000 to 750,000 distinct CDR3 sequences, roughly 13% of them singletons. Sequenced material: PBMCs, taken on the day of the yellow fever booster vaccination. The receptors derive from a man aged 25 to 40 who received the YFV17D yellow fever vaccine. The CDR3 runs from the conserved cysteine through the conserved F or W. A D gene is named only where the DNA matches it firmly. Clone size is shown for a subset of rows, as once, few, many or a class of expanded clone.

d_call	j_call	v_call	clone_size	cdr3_nt	cdr3_aa
.	TRBJ1-1	TRBV4-2	.	TGTGCCAGCAGCCAGGGCGGGGGGGCGGTAATAGACACTGAAGCTTTCTTT	CASSQGGGAVIDTEAFF
.	TRBJ2-3	TRBV5-1	.	TGCGCCAGCAGCTTGTTTACGGACACAGATACGCAGTATTTT	CASSLFTDTDTQYF
.	TRBJ2-5	TRBV29-1	.	TGCAGCGTTGTAAAGCGCGAGCAGACCCAGTACTTC	CSVVKREQTQYF
.	TRBJ2-3	TRBV7-2	few	TGTGCCAGCAGCTTGGTCGCCACAGCAGATACGCAGTATTTT	CASSLVATADTQYF
TRBD1	TRBJ2-7	TRBV4-2	few	TGTGCCAGCAGCCAAGATTACAGGGGGCGTCACTACGAGCAGTACTTC	CASSQDYRGRHYEQYF
TRBD2	TRBJ2-1	TRBV11-2	many	TGTGCCAGCAGCTTAGCCGGACTAGCGGGAGGGAATGAGCAGTTCTTC	CASSLAGLAGGNEQFF
.	TRBJ1-6	TRBV7-6	.	TGTGCCAGCAGCACGGGGGTGAGGAATTCACCCCTCCACTTT	CASSTGVRNSPLHF
.	TRBJ2-5	TRBV10-3	few	TGTGCCATCGGAATAGGCCTGGAGACCCAGTACTTC	CAIGIGLETQYF
.	TRBJ2-1	TRBV2	few	TGTGCCAGCAGAGGCAGGGAGAGACACATTGAGCAGTTCTTC	CASRGRERHIEQFF
.	TRBJ2-7	TRBV4-3	few	TGCGCCAGCAGCCAAGAGTGGCGGCATTCCTACGAGCAGTACTTC	CASSQEWRHSYEQYF
TRBD2	TRBJ2-7	TRBV18	.	TGTGCCAGCTCACCACGGGCGGGAGGGCCAGGATTGAACGAGCAGTACTTC	CASSPRAGGPGLNEQYF
.	TRBJ2-2	TRBV15	few	TGTGCCACGCTTTACTCCCGTACCGGGGAGCTGTTTTTT	CATLYSRTGELFF
.	TRBJ2-1	TRBV29-1	few	TGCAGCGTCGCTACAGGGGGGTACGGAAGCGGGAGTCGGGATGAGCAGTTCTTC	CSVATGGYGSGSRDEQFF
.	TRBJ1-2	TRBV28	few	TGTGCCAGCAGCCTTGCCCGGGTTCGAGGAGGCTACACCTTC	CASSLARVRGGYTF
TRBD2	TRBJ2-1	TRBV19	.	TGTGCCAGTAGTATCGGCGGGAGAGGCTACAATGAGCAGTTCTTC	CASSIGGRGYNEQFF
TRBD2	TRBJ2-7	TRBV6-2/TRBV6-3	.	TGTGCCAGCGGGCACGGCGGGAGCTCTCGGGAGCAGTACTTC	CASGHGGSSREQYF
.	TRBJ1-5	TRBV10-3	many	TGTGCCATCAGCACAGGGCCCGATAGCAATCAGCCCCAGCATTTT	CAISTGPDSNQPQHF
.	TRBJ2-3	TRBV7-6	few	TGTGCCAGCAGCTTGTCCTCTGGCGGACGCACAGATACGCAGTATTTT	CASSLSSGGRTDTQYF
TRBD2	TRBJ2-1	TRBV10-3	.	TGTGCCATCAGTGAGGCGGGAGCTCCTGAGCAGTTCTTC	CAISEAGAPEQFF
.	TRBJ2-5	TRBV20-1	many	TGCAGTGCTCGCGGAAGTATGTGGGAGACCCAGTACTTC	CSARGSMWETQYF
.	TRBJ2-7	TRBV9	.	TGTGCCAGCAGCGTAGGCGGGATCAACTCCTACGAGCAGTACTTC	CASSVGGINSYEQYF
TRBD2	TRBJ2-3	TRBV20-1	few	TGCAGTGCATGGACTAGCGGGCGAGCAGATACGCAGTATTTT	CSAWTSGRADTQYF
TRBD1	TRBJ2-7	TRBV20-1	few	TGCAGTGCCGAACGCTCAGGGGGATCCTACGAGCAGTACTTC	CSAERSGGSYEQYF
.	TRBJ1-5	TRBV5-1	few	TGCGCCAGCAGCTTCCAAGCTACAGGGTTTAGCAATCAGCCCCAGCATTTT	CASSFQATGFSNQPQHF
TRBD1	TRBJ1-4	TRBV4-2	.	TGTGCCAGCAGAGCTGAGACAGGGGGAGCCGAAAAACTGTTTTTT	CASRAETGGAEKLFF
TRBD2	TRBJ2-5	TRBV28	.	TGTGCCAGCAGAGGGCCGGGGGGAGAGACCCAGTACTTC	CASRGPGGETQYF
.	TRBJ1-1	TRBV6-2/TRBV6-3	.	TGTGCCAGCAGACTCTTGGTTCCTAGTGAAGCTTTCTTT	CASRLLVPSEAFF
TRBD1	TRBJ2-7	TRBV20-1	.	TGCAGTGCGAAAACAGGGGGCGTTTACGAGCAGTACTTC	CSAKTGGVYEQYF
TRBD2	TRBJ2-2	TRBV20-1	few	TGCAGTGCTGCGGATAGGACTAGATCACACACCGGGGAGCTGTTTTTT	CSAADRTRSHTGELFF
.	TRBJ1-1	TRBV7-2	many	TGTGCCAGCAGCTTAAACATTGCGATGAACACTGAAGCTTTCTTT	CASSLNIAMNTEAFF
.	TRBJ2-5	TRBV15	many	TGTGCCACCAGCAGAGGAGAAGAGACCCAGTACTTC	CATSRGEETQYF
TRBD2	TRBJ2-3	TRBV11-1	few	TGTGCCAGCAGCTTACCTCTTGGACTAGCGGGAGGGAAAGATACGCAGTATTTT	CASSLPLGLAGGKDTQYF
TRBD2	TRBJ2-7	TRBV3-1	few	TGTGCCAGCAGCCAAACCCTGACTAGCGGGAGTTTCGACGAGCAGTACTTC	CASSQTLTSGSFDEQYF
.	TRBJ2-7	TRBV5-4	few	TGTGCCAGCAGCCCCGACTTGGTCCCCCTCGAGCAGTACTTC	CASSPDLVPLEQYF
.	TRBJ2-7	TRBV20-1	few	TGCAGTGCTAGAGGACATCCCTCCTACGAGCAGTACTTC	CSARGHPSYEQYF
TRBD2	TRBJ2-1	TRBV28	.	TGTGCCAGCAGTCCCTCCGGAGCGGGGATATACAATGAGCAGTTCTTC	CASSPSGAGIYNEQFF
TRBD2	TRBJ2-1	TRBV30	.	TGTGCCTGGGGTCCGGGACTAGCGGGACCAGGGAGTGAGCAGTTCTTC	CAWGPGLAGPGSEQFF
.	TRBJ2-5	TRBV7-2	many	TGTGCCAGCAGCTTTGACGGGCGACAAGAGACCCAGTACTTC	CASSFDGRQETQYF
TRBD2	TRBJ2-7	TRBV7-2	.	TGTGCCAGCAGCACGTCGGGACTATCCTACGAGCAGTACTTC	CASSTSGLSYEQYF
.	TRBJ1-6	TRBV2	.	TGTGCCAGCAGTGATCTCGGGAGAAATTCACCCCTCCACTTT	CASSDLGRNSPLHF
TRBD2	TRBJ2-7	TRBV15	.	TGTGCCACCAGCAGAGATAGGACTAGCGGATCCTACGAGCAGTACTTC	CATSRDRTSGSYEQYF
TRBD2	TRBJ2-7	TRBV20-1	.	TGCAGTGCCGCTCCCAGCGGGAGTCCCTACGAGCAGTACTTC	CSAAPSGSPYEQYF
TRBD2	TRBJ2-3	TRBV5-4	.	TGTGCCAGCAGCTTGTGGGTAGCGGGGGGAAACACAGATACGCAGTATTTT	CASSLWVAGGNTDTQYF
TRBD2	TRBJ2-1	TRBV6-2/TRBV6-3	.	TGTGCCAGCAGTTACCTTAGCGGGGGCCACAATGAGCAGTTCTTC	CASSYLSGGHNEQFF